This T cell receptor beta chain was captured in a study of human T cells and chemical hapten exposure. Study results and limitations: Patch test score showed a positive correlation with PT1 expanded TCR counts. TCRs at high frequency, those above 1 in 1000, did not change with DPC sensitization.

Described time point: patch test 1, 2 weeks after DPC sensitization. Treatment meaning: therapeutic diphenylcyclopropenone sensitization with weekly scalp DPC. Blood collection happened ahead of applying each patch test. The CDR3 runs to 15 residues. V was pared by 7 bases and J by 6 bases, with 6 bases of the junction left unmatched. Germline loops: CDR1 MGHDK, CDR2 SYGVNS. Remarks on this clonotype: Its antigen is unidentified.

A single record per CDR3 protein comes from TCRdb applying MiXCR to the RACE reads. The sample contains some 340,000 distinct CDR3 sequences, under 8% of which appear only once. The chain has TRBV25-1 and TRBJ2-1; 13 bases match TRBD2. This specimen consisted of whole blood, obtained in connection with sensitization to the hapten diphenylcyclopropenone (DPC). The sequence was collected from a woman younger than 30 with alopecia areata. Some clones in this sample may be carry-over from other donors' samples. The CDR3: CASIGTSGVSNEQFF. As DNA, the CDR3 is TGTGCCAGCATTGGGACTAGCGGGGTCTCCAATGAGCAGTTCTTC.